This T cell receptor (beta chain) was obtained from a study of blood T cell repertoires in COVID-19. Generated by immunoSEQ multiplex PCR, the TCRdb table keeps only in-frame clones and is missing some. The sample lists 130,000 or so clones, about 84% seen once, with 9% to 15% in the top ten. Germline V gene sequence: CDR1 SGHRS, CDR2 YFSETQ. The V gene end was trimmed by 3 bases and the J gene end by 1 base; junction bases not matched to a gene: 5. The CDR3 loop spans 15 amino acids. Sequences were obtained from peripheral blood. The chain has TRBV5-1 and TRBJ1-1; TRBD1 matches at 8 bases. This sequence originates from a woman aged 60-75 years with acute or convalescent COVID-19. CDR3 sequence: CASSSQGASNTEAFF. Here the CDR3 DNA reads TGCGCCAGCAGCTCGCAGGGGGCGTCGAACACTGAAGCTTTCTTT. Drawing the rest from reference TRBV5-1 and TRBJ1-1, the complete variable domain is KAGVTQTPRYLIKTRGQQVTLSCSPISGHRSVSWYQQTPGQGLQFLFEYFSETQRNKGNFPGRFSGRQFSNSRSEMNVSTLELGDSALYLCASSSQGASNTEAFFGQGTRLTVV.